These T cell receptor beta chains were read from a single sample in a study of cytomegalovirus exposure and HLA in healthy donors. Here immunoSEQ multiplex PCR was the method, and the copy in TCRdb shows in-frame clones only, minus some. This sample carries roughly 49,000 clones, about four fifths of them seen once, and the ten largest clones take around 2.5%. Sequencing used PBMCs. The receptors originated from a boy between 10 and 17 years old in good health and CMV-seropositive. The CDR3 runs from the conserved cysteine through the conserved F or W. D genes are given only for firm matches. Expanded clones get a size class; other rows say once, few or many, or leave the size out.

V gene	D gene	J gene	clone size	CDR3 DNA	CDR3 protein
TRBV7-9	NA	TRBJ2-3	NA	TGTGCCAGCCGAGAGGTGGGGGGGCAGACAGATACGCAGTATTTT	CASREVGGQTDTQYF
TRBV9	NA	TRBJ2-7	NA	TGTGCCAGCAGCGTAGGGGTGGCTAGCGAGCAGTACTTC	CASSVGVASEQYF
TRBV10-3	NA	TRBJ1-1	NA	TGTGCCATCAGATCTATACTTGGGAGCACTGAAGCTTTCTTT	CAIRSILGSTEAFF
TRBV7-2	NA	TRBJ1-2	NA	TGTGCCAGCAGCTCCGGGGGGGCGACCTTC	CASSSGGATF
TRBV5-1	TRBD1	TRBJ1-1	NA	TGCGCCAGCAGCCCCGTGGGACAGGGTATAGCTTTCTTT	CASSPVGQGIAFF
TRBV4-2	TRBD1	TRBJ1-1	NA	TGTGCCAGCAGCGAGGACAGGGACACTGAAGCTTTCTTT	CASSEDRDTEAFF
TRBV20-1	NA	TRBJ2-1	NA	TGCAGTGCTCGTGAGGAGCAGTTCTTC	CSAREEQFF
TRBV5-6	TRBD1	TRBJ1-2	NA	TGTGCCAGCAGCTTGGGACAGGGATCGTATGGCTACACCTTC	CASSLGQGSYGYTF
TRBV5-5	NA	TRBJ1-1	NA	TGTGCCAGCAGCCCGGACACTGAAGCTTTCTTT	CASSPDTEAFF
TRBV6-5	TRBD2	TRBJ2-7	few	TGTGCCAGCAGTCACGGACTAGCCTACGAGCAGTACTTC	CASSHGLAYEQYF
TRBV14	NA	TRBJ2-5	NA	TGTGCCAGCAGCGGAAGGAATGAGGAAGAGACCCAGTACTTC	CASSGRNEEETQYF
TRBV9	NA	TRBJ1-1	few	TGTGCCAGCAGCGTACTAGGCCGGGGGACGGCTTTCTTT	CASSVLGRGTAFF
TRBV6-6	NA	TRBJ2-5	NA	TGTGCCAGCAGTTGGGTACAGGGTCCCACTCTCAAGCAGTACTTC	CASSWVQGPTLKQYF
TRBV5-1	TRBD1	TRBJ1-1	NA	TGCGCCAGCGCTGGGACAGGGGCTGAAGCTTTCTTT	CASAGTGAEAFF
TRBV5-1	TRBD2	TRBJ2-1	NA	TGCGCCAGCAGCTTGGCCCCGGGGGGGAATGAGCAGTTCTTC	CASSLAPGGNEQFF
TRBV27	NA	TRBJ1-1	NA	TGTGCCGGAGCCCCGAACACTGAAGCTTTCTTT	CAGAPNTEAFF
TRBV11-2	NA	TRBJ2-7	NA	TGTGCCAGCCGACAGTACTACGAGCAGTACTTC	CASRQYYEQYF
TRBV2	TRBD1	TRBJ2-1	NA	TGTGCCGTAGAAACCCCCGGGACAGACTACAATGAGCAGTTCTTC	CAVETPGTDYNEQFF
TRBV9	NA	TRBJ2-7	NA	TGTGCCAGCAGCGTAGATGGCGGGTCCTACGAGCAGTACTTC	CASSVDGGSYEQYF
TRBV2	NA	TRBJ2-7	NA	TGTGCCAGCAGGCCATACTTGCCGGGATACGAGCAGTACTTC	CASRPYLPGYEQYF
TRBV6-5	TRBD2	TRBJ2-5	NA	TGTGCCAGCAGTTACAAGTCTAGCGGGTCTCGAGAGACCCAGTACTTC	CASSYKSSGSRETQYF
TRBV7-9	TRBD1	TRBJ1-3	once	TGTGCCAGCAGTTTTCAATCATACAGGGGGCGAGGGAACACCATATATTTT	CASSFQSYRGRGNTIYF
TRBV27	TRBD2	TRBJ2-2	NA	TGTGCCAGCAGTCCTGAGCGGGGGGGGGAGGGGGAGCTGTTTTTT	CASSPERGGEGELFF
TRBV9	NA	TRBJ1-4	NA	TGTGCCAGCAGCGTCGACACTCTCCCTTATGAAAAACTGTTTTTT	CASSVDTLPYEKLFF
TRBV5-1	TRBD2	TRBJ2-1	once	TGCGCCAGCAGCGGGGTAGCGGGGGGGCCGGTTGAGCAGTTCTTC	CASSGVAGGPVEQFF
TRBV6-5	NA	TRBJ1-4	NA	TGTGCCAGCAGCCCCCCGCAGGGGAGGGGTGAAAAACTGTTTTTT	CASSPPQGRGEKLFF
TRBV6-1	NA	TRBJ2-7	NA	TGTGCCAGCAGGGTTTCGACATTCTCCGAGCAGTACTTC	CASRVSTFSEQYF
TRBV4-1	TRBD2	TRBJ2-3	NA	TGCGCCAGCAGCCCTAGCGGGGGCGCCTCCACAGATACGCAGTATTTT	CASSPSGGASTDTQYF
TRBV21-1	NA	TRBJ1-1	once	TGTGCCAGCAGCCTGATAACGGGGTCGGACACTGAAGCTTTCTTT	CASSLITGSDTEAFF
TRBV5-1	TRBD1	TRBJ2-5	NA	TGCGCCAGCAGCCAGGGACAGGCGGGAGAGACCCAGTACTTC	CASSQGQAGETQYF
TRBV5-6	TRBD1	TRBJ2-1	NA	TGTGCCAGCAGCTTGTCCGGGACAGGGAACAATGAGCAGTTCTTC	CASSLSGTGNNEQFF
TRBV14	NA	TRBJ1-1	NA	TGTGCCAGCAGCCAAGATTCTTACACTGAAGCTTTCTTT	CASSQDSYTEAFF
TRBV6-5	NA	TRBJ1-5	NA	TGTGCCAGCAGTTCGCCTACCAAGACACTTCATCAGCCCCAGCATTTT	CASSSPTKTLHQPQHF
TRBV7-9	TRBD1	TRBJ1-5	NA	TGTGTCAGCTCATCAGGGGGCCGCAATCAGCCCCAGCATTTT	CVSSSGGRNQPQHF
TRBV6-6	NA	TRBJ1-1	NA	TGTGCCAGCACCACAGGAATCATGAACACTGAAGCTTTCTTT	CASTTGIMNTEAFF
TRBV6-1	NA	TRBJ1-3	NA	TGTGCCAGCAGTGTTCGGGACTGGAGCTCTGGAAACACCATATATTTT	CASSVRDWSSGNTIYF
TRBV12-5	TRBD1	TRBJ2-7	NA	TGTGCTAGTGGTTCGGGACAGGGAGGCCTTCCCTACGAGCAGTACTTC	CASGSGQGGLPYEQYF
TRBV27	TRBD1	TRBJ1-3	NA	TGTGCCAGCAGTCCCCTGGACAGGGCAAGTCGGGCTGGAAACACCATATATTTT	CASSPLDRASRAGNTIYF
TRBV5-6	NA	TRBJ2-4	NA	TGTGCCAGCAGCTTAAAGGGACAAGAAAACATTCAGTACTTC	CASSLKGQENIQYF
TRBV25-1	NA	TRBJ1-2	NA	TGTGCCAGCAGTGAACCGGGGGGAGGAGGCTACACCTTC	CASSEPGGGGYTF
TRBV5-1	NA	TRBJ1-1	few	TGCGCCAGCAGCTCGTCCCAGGCCACTGAAGCTTTCTTT	CASSSSQATEAFF
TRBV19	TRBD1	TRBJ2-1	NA	TGTGCCAGTAGTGATCAGGGGGCGTCGAACAATGAGCAGTTCTTC	CASSDQGASNNEQFF
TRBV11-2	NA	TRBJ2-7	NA	TGTGCCAGCAGCCTCATCTCAGACTCCTACGAGCAGTACTTC	CASSLISDSYEQYF
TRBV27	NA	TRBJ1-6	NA	TGTGCCAGCAGAACAGGGCTTTCACCCCTCCACTTT	CASRTGLSPLHF
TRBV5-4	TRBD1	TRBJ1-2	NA	TGTGCCAGCAGAGTGTGGACAGGGAACTATGGCTACACCTTC	CASRVWTGNYGYTF
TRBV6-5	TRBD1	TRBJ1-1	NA	TGTGCCAGCAGCGGACAGGACACTGAAGCTTTCTTT	CASSGQDTEAFF
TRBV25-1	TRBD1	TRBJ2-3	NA	TGTGCCAGCAGTGAATCAGGGGGTGATACGCAGTATTTT	CASSESGGDTQYF